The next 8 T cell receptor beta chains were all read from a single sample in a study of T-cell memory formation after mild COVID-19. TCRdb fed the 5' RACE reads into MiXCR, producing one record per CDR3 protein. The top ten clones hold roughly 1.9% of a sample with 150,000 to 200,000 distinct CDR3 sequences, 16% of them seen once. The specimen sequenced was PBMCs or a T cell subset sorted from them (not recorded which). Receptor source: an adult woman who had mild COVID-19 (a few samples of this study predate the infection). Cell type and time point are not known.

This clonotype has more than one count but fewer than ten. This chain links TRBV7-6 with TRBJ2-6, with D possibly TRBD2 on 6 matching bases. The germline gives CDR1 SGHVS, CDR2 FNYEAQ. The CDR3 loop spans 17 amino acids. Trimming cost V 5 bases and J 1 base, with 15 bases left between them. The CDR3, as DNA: TGTGCCAGCAGCCTAAAGGGACTGACTTCTGGGGCCAACGTCCTGACTTTC. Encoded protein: CASSLKGLTSGANVLTF. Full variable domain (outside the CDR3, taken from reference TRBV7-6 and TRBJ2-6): GAGVSQSPRYKVTKRGQDVALRCDPISGHVSLYWYRQALGQGPEFLTYFNYEAQQDKSGLPNDRFSAERPEGSISTLTIQRTEQRDSAMYRCASSLKGLTSGANVLTFGAGSRLTVL.

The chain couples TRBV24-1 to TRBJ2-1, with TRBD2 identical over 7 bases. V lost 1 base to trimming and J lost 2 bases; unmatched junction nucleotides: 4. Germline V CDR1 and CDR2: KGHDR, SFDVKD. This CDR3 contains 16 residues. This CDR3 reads CATSDFGAGTYNEQFF. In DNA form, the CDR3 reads TGTGCCACCAGTGATTTCGGAGCGGGGACCTACAATGAGCAGTTCTTC.

The CDR3 DNA is TGTGCCAGCAGCCAAGTTAGGCTTTCGGGGTCTAGCAATCAGCCCCAGCATTTT. This translates into CASSQVRLSGSSNQPQHF. The V and J genes are TRBV4-2 and TRBJ1-5, with unresolved D. Germline CDR1 reads LGHNA; CDR2 reads YNFKEQ. Trimming took off 1 base at V and 0 bases at J, with 16 bases between the two ends. This CDR3 has 18 residues.

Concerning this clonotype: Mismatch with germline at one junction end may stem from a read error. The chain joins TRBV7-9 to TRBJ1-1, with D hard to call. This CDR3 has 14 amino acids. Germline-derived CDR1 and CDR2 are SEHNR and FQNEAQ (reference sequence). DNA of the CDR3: TGTGCCAGCAGCTTAGGTAGTAAGAACTCTGAAGCTTTCTTT. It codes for CASSLGSKNSEAFF.

The CDR3 here is CSASRAAGVGEQYF. In nucleotides, the CDR3 is TGCAGTGCTAGTCGGGCGGCGGGAGTAGGAGAGCAGTACTTC. The chain recombines TRBV20-1 with TRBJ2-7, with 7 bases identical to TRBD2. The V segment lost 3 bases and the J segment 7 bases; nucleotides outside the gene matches: 12. The germline V gene encodes CDR1 DFQATT and CDR2 SNEGSKA (reference sequence). The CDR3 has 14 amino acids.

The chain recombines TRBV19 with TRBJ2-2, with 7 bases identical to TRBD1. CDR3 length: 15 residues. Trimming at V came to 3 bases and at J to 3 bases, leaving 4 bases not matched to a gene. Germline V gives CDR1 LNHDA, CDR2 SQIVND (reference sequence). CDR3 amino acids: CASSIPGTDTGELFF. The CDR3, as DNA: TGTGCCAGTAGTATCCCCGGGACAGACACCGGGGAGCTGTTTTTT.

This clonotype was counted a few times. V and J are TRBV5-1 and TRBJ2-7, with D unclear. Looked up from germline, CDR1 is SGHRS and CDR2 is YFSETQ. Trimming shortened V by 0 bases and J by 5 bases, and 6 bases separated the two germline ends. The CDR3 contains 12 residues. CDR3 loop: CASSLDGDEQYF. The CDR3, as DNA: TGCGCCAGCAGCTTGGATGGGGACGAGCAGTACTTC.

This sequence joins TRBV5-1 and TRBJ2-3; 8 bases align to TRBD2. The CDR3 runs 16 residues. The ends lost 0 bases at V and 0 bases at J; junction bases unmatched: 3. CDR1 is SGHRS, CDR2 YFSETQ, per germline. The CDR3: CASSLGERGSTDTQYF. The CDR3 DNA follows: TGCGCCAGCAGCTTGGGCGAGCGGGGGAGCACAGATACGCAGTATTTT.